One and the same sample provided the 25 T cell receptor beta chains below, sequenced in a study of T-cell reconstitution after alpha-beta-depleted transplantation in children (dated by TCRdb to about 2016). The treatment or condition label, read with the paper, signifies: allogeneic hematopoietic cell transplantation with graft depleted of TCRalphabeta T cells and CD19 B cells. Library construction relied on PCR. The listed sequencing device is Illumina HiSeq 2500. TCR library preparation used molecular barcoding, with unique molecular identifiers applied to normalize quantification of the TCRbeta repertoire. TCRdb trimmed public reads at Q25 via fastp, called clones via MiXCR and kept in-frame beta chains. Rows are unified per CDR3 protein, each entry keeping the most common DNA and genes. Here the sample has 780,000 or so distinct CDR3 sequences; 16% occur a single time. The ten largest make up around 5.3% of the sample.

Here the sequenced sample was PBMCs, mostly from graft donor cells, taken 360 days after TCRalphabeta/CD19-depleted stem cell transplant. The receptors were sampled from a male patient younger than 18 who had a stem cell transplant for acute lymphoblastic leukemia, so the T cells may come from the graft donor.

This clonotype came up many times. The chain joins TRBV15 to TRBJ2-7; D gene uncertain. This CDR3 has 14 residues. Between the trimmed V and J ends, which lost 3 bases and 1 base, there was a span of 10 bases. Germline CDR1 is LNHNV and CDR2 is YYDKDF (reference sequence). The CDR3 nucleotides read TGTGCCACCAGCAGTGACCCGAGATCCTACGAGCAGTACTTC. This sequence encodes CATSSDPRSYEQYF.

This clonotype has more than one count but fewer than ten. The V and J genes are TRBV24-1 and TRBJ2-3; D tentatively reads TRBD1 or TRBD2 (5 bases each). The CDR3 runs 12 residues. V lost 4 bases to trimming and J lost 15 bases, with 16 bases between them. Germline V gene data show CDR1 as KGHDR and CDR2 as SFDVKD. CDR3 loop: CATSDHPGPFYF. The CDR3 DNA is TGTGCCACCAGTGACCATCCGGGACCCTTCTATTTT.

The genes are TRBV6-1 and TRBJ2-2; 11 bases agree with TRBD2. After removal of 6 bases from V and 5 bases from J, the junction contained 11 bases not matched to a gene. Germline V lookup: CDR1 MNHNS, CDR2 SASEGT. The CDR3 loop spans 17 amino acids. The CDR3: CASSTRPGTSGTGELFF. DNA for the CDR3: TGTGCCAGCAGCACACGCCCAGGGACTAGCGGTACCGGGGAGCTGTTTTTT.

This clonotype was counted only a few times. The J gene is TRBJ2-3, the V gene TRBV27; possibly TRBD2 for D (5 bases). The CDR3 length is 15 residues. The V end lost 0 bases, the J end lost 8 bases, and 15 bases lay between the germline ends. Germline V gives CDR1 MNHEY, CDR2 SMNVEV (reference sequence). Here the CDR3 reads CASSLSSGSPGTQYF. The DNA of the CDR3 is TGTGCCAGCAGTTTATCCTCGGGGTCCCCGGGTACGCAGTATTTT.

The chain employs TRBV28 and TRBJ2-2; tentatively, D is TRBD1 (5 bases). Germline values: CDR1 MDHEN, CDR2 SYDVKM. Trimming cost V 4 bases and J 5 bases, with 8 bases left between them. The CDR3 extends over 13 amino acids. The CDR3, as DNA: TGTGCCAGCAGTTCAGGGTTTACCGGGGAGCTGTTTTTT. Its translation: CASSSGFTGELFF.

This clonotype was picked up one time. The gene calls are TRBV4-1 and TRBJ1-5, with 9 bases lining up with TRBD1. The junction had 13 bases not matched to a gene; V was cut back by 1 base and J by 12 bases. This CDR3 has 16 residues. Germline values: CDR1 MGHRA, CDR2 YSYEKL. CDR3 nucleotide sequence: TGCGCCAGCAGCCAAGGCCCCGGACAGGGGCGACCCTTCCAGCATTTT. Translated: CASSQGPGQGRPFQHF.

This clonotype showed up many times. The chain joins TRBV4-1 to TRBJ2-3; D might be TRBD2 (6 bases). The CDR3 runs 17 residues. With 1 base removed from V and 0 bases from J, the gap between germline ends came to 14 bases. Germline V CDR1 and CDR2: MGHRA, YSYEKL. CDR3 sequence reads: CASSQAWTGASTDTQYF. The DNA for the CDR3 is TGCGCCAGCAGCCAAGCCTGGACGGGAGCTAGCACAGATACGCAGTATTTT.

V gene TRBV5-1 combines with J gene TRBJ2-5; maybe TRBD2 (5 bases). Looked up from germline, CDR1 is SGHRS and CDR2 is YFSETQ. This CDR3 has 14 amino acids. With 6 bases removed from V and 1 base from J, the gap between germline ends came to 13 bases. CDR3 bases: TGCGCCAGCAATAGAGGAAGCGGCCAAGAGACCCAGTACTTC. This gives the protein CASNRGSGQETQYF.

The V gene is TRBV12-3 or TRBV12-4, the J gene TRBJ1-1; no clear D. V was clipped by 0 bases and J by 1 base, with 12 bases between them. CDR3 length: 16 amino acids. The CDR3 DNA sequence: TGTGCCAGCAGTTTAGCGCCTTCCGTGGAGAACACTGAAGCTTTCTTT. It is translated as CASSLAPSVENTEAFF.

The CDR3 region is CASSLASGSVSEQYF. In nucleotides, the CDR3 is TGTGCCAGCAGCTTAGCAAGCGGATCCGTATCCGAGCAGTACTTC. The rearrangement joins TRBV7-2 to TRBJ2-7; weak D call: TRBD2 (5 bases). This CDR3 contains 15 residues. V gave up 0 bases and J gave up 6 bases, with 15 bases separating them. Germline CDR1 reads SGHTA; CDR2 reads FQGNSA.

The CDR3 here is CATSRDNRGGTEAFF. In DNA form, the CDR3 reads TGTGCCACCAGCAGAGATAACCGTGGTGGAACTGAAGCTTTCTTT. V and J are TRBV15 and TRBJ1-1; no definite D call. The germline V gene encodes CDR1 LNHNV and CDR2 YYDKDF (reference sequence). With 0 bases removed from V and 5 bases from J, the gap between germline ends came to 13 bases. The CDR3 runs to 15 residues.

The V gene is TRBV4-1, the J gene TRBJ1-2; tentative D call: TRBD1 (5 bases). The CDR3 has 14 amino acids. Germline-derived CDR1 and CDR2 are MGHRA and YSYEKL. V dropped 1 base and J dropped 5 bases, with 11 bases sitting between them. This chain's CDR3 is CASSQAGSWYGYTF. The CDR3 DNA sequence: TGCGCCAGCAGCCAAGCAGGGAGTTGGTATGGCTACACCTTC.

CDR3 in amino acids: CASSYEVAGAGELFF. The CDR3, as DNA: TGTGCCAGCAGTTACGAGGTAGCGGGCGCCGGGGAGCTGTTTTTT. The chain recombines TRBV6-2 or TRBV6-3 with TRBJ2-2, with 7 positions matching TRBD2. Germline V gene data show CDR1 as MNHEY and CDR2 as SVGEGT. The CDR3 extends over 15 amino acids. With V trimmed by 2 bases and J by 6 bases, 6 bases remained unmatched.

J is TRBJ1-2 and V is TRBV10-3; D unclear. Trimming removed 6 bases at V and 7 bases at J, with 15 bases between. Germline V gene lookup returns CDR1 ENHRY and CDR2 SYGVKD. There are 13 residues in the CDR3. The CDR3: CAISGLSYSGYTF. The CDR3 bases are TGTGCCATCAGCGGACTTAGCTATAGTGGCTACACCTTC.

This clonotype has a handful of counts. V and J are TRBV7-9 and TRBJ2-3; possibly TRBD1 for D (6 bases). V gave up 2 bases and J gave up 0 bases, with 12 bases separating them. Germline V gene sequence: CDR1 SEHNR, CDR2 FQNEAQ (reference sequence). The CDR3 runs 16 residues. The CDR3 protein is CASSLWTVGSTDTQYF. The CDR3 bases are TGTGCCAGCAGCTTATGGACAGTTGGGAGCACAGATACGCAGTATTTT.

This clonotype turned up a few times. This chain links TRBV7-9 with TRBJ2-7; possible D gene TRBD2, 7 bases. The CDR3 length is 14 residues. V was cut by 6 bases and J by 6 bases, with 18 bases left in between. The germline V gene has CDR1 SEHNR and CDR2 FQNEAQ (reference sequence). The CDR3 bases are TGTGCCAGCAGTCTAGGCGGGGGCGGGCTCGAGCAGTACTTC. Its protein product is CASSLGGGGLEQYF.

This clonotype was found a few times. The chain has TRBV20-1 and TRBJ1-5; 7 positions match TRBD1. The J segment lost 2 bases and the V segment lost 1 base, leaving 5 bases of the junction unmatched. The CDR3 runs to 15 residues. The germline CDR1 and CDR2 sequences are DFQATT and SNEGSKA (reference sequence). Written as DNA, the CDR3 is TGCAGTGCTAGAGTAGGGGGCTTAGGCAATCAGCCCCAGCATTTT. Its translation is CSARVGGLGNQPQHF.

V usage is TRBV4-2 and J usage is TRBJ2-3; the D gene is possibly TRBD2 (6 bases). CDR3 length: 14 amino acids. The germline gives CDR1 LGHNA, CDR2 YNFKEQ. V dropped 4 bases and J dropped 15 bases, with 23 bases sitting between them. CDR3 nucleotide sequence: TGTGCCAGCAGCCCTCACCACGGGGGAGCAAGCGAATATTTT. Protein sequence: CASSPHHGGASEYF.

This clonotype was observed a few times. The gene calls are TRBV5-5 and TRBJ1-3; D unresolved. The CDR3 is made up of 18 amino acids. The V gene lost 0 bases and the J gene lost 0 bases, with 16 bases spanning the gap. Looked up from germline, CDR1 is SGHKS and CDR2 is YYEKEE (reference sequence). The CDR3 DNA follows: TGTGCCAGCAGCTTGGTTCTCCCTCTACGAGTCTCTGGAAACACCATATATTTT. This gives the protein CASSLVLPLRVSGNTIYF.

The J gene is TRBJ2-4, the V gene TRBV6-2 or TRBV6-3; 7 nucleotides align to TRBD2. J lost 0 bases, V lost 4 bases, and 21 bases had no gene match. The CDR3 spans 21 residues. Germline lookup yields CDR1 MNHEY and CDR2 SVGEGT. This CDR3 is CASSLRLLGLAGEPAKNIQYF. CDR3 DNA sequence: TGTGCCAGCAGTTTAAGACTTCTTGGCTTGGCGGGAGAACCAGCCAAAAACATTCAGTACTTC.

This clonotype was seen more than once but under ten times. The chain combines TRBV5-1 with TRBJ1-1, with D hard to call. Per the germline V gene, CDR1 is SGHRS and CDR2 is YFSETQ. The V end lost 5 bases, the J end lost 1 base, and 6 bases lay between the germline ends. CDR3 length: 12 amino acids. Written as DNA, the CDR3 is TGCGCCAGCAGGTTCGAGAACACTGAAGCTTTCTTT. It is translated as CASRFENTEAFF.

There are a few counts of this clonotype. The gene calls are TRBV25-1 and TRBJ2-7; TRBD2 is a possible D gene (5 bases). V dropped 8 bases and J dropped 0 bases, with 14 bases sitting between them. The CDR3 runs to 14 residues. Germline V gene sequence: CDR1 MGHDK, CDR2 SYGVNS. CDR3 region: CASGRGLGSYEQYF. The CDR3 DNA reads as TGTGCCAGCGGCCGCGGACTGGGCTCCTACGAGCAGTACTTC.

The CDR3 sequence is CASRPGGLAGETQYF. The CDR3 DNA is TGTGCCAGCAGACCTGGGGGACTAGCTGGAGAGACCCAGTACTTC. The gene calls are TRBV12-3 or TRBV12-4 and TRBJ2-5; TRBD2 aligns across 9 bases. This CDR3 has 15 residues. Trimming took 6 bases from V and 4 from J; bases not matched to a gene: 9.

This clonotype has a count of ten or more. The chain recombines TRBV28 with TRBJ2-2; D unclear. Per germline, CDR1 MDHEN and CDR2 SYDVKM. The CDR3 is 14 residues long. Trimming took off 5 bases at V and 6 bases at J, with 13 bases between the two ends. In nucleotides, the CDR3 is TGTGCCAGCAGTCTTACAGACCCGGCCGGGGAGCTGTTTTTT. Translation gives CASSLTDPAGELFF.

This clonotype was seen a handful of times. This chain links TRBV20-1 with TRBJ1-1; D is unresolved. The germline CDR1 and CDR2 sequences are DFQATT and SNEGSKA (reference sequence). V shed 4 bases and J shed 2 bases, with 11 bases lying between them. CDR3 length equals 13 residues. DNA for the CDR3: TGCAGTGCTAAACGGGGAACTAACACTGAAGCTTTCTTT. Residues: CSAKRGTNTEAFF.